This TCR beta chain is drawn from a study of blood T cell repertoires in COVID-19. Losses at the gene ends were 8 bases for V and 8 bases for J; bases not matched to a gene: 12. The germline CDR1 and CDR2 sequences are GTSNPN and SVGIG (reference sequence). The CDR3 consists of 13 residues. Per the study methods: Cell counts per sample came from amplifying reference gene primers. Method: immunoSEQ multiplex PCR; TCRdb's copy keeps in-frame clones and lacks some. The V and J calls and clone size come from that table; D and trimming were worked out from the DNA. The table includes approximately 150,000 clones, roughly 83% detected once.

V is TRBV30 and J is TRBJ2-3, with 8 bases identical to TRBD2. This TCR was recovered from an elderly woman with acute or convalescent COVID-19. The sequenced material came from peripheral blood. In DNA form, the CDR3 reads TGTGCCGGTACCCGGGACCGGGGGGGTACGCAGTATTTT. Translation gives CAGTRDRGGTQYF. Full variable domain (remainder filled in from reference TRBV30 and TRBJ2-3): SQTIHQWPATLVQPVGSPLSLECTVEGTSNPNLYWYRQAAGRGLQLLFYSVGIGQISSEVPQNLSASRPQDRQFILSSKKLLLSDSGFYLCAGTRDRGGTQYFGPGTRLTVL.